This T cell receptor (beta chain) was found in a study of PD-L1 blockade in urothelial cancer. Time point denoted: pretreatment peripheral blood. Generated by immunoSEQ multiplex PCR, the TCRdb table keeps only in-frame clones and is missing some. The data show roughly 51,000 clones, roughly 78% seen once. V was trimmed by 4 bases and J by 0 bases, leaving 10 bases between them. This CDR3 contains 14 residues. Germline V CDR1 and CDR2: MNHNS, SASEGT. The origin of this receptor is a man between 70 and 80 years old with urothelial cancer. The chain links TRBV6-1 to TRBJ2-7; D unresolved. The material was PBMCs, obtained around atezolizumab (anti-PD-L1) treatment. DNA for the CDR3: TGTGCCAGCAGTGCCCTCCTAGACTCCTACGAGCAGTACTTC. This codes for CASSALLDSYEQYF.